This T cell receptor beta chain came from a study of blood T cell repertoires in COVID-19. As for the study in general: COVID-19 samples, acute and convalescent, were from the United States, Italy and Spain.

This clone came up a few times. Germline CDR1 reads MGHRA; CDR2 reads YSYEKL. CDR3 length: 18 residues. Trimming left V 1 base short and J 4 bases short, with 22 bases between. Some clones are missing from TCRdb's copy, which holds only in-frame ones; the method was immunoSEQ multiplex PCR. The table records about 150,000 clones, approximately 86% of them present only once. The chain has TRBV4-1 and TRBJ1-1; tentatively, D is TRBD1 (6 bases). The TCR sequence derives from a man aged 55 to 70 with COVID-19, enrolled during active disease. The source material was peripheral blood. In nucleotides, the CDR3 is TGCGCCAGCAGCCAAGGGGCGGCAGGGGTATGGGGGAGCACTGAAGCTTTCTTT. It encodes CASSQGAAGVWGSTEAFF.